This T cell receptor (beta chain) was identified in a study of graft-versus-host responses after intestinal transplantation. Study-level background: Recipients uniformly received anti-thymocyte globulin induction, followed by tacrolimus and steroids for two to four years.

The protocol was immunoSEQ multiplex PCR, while the TCRdb copy is restricted to in-frame clones and leaves out a portion. The data contain 75,000 to 100,000 clones, roughly 91% of them singletons. About this clone itself: What it binds is unknown.

Germline loops: CDR1 SGHRS, CDR2 YFSETQ. V trimming: 0 bases; J trimming: 9 bases; junction bases outside the gene matches: 9. CDR3 size: 16 residues. Overall study findings and caveats: Where graft-donor T cell macrochimerism was present, patients had high graft-versus-host to host-versus-graft clonal ratios in allografts.

The V gene is TRBV5-1, the J gene TRBJ2-1; 10 nucleotides line up with TRBD2. This receptor was obtained from a human donor who was the organ donor for an intestinal transplant. The input for sequencing was unstimulated CD4+ T cells sorted from spleen or lymph node cells, taken before transplant. CDR3 loop: CASSLDRAGGGSEQFF. DNA for the CDR3: TGCGCCAGCAGCTTGGATCGAGCGGGGGGGGGTAGTGAGCAGTTCTTC.